This TCR beta chain was recovered during a study of blood T cell repertoires in COVID-19. The Seattle patients joined while their infection was active and were tracked longitudinally afterward. The method was immunoSEQ multiplex PCR; TCRdb's version includes in-frame clones alone and lacks a portion of them. The sample yields tens of thousands of clones, over 60% seen once. The clonotype was recovered from a man aged 65 to 85 with COVID-19, enrolled during active disease. The sample consisted of peripheral blood.

Here the CDR3 DNA reads TGTGCCAGCTCATCTACAGGGGGCCTCTCCTACGAGCAGTACTTC. Encoded protein: CASSSTGGLSYEQYF. The J gene is TRBJ2-7, the V gene TRBV18; 9 bases fit TRBD1. CDR1 and CDR2 from the germline V gene are KGHSH and LQKENI. The CDR3 extends over 15 amino acids. V trimming: 5 bases; J trimming: 0 bases; junction bases outside the gene matches: 5.